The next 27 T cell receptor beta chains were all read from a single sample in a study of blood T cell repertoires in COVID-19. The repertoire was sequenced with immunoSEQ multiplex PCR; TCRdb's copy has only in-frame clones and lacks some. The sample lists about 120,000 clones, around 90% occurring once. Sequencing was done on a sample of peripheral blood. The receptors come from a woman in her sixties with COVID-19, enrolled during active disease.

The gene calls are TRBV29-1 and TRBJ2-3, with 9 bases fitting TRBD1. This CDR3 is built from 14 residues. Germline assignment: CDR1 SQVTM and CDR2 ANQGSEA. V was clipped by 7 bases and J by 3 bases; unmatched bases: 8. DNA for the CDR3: TGCAGCGCCGCCCCCGGGACAGGGACAGATACGCAGTATTTT. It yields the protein CSAAPGTGTDTQYF.

CDR3 loop: CASRSGQGEKLFF. In nucleotides, the CDR3 is TGTGCCAGTAGGTCCGGTCAGGGCGAAAAACTGTTTTTT. J is TRBJ1-4 and V is TRBV19; D is possibly TRBD1 (5 bases). The CDR3 runs 13 residues. Trimming cost V 6 bases and J 8 bases, with 13 bases left between them. The germline CDR1 and CDR2 sequences are LNHDA and SQIVND (reference sequence).

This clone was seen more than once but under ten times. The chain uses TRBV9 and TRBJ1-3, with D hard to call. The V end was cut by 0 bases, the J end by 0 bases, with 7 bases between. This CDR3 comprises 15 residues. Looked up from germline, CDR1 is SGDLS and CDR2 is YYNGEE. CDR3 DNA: TGTGCCAGCAGCGTAGAAGCTTCCTCTGGAAACACCATATATTTT. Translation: CASSVEASSGNTIYF.

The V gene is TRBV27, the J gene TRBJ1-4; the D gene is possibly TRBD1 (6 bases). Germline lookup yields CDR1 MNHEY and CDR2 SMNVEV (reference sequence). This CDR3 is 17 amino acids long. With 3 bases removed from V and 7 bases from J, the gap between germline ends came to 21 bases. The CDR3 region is CASSFQGPLWGSEKLFF. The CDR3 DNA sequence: TGTGCCAGCAGTTTCCAGGGGCCTTTGTGGGGGAGTGAAAAACTGTTTTTT. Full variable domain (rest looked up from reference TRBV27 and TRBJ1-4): EAQVTQNPRYLITVTGKKLTVTCSQNMNHEYMSWYRQDPGLGLRQIYYSMNVEVTDKGDVPEGYKVSRKEKRNFPLILESPSPNQTSLYFCASSFQGPLWGSEKLFFGSGTQLSVL.

CDR3 DNA sequence: TGCGCCAGCGCGCGGGGGGCCACAGATACGCAGTATTTT. Its translation: CASARGATDTQYF. This chain links TRBV5-1 with TRBJ2-3, with 8 positions matching TRBD2. Per the germline V gene, CDR1 is SGHRS and CDR2 is YFSETQ. The J segment lost 2 bases and the V segment lost 7 bases, leaving 3 bases of the junction unmatched. The CDR3 has 13 amino acids.

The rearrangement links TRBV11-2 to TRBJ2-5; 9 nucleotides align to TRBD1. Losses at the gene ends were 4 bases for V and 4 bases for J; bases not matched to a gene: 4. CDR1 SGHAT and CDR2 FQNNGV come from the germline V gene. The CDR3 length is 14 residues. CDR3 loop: CASSWRQGVETQYF. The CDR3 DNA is TGTGCCAGCAGCTGGAGACAGGGGGTAGAGACCCAGTACTTC.

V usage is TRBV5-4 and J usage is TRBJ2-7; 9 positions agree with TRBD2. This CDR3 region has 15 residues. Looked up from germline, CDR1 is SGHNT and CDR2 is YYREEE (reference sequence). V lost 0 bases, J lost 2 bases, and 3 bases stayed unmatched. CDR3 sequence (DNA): TGTGCCAGCAGCTTGGGCGGGGGGGCCACCTACGAGCAGTACTTC. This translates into CASSLGGGATYEQYF. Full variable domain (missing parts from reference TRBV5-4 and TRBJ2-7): ETGVTQSPTHLIKTRGQQVTLRCSSQSGHNTVSWYQQALGQGPQFIFQYYREEENGRGNFPPRFSGLQFPNYSSELNVNALELDDSALYLCASSLGGGATYEQYFGPGTRLTVT.

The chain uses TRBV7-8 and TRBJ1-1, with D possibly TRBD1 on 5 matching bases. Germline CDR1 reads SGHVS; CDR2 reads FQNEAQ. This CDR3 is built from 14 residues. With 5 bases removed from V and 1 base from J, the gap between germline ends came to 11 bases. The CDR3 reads CASSLGDRNTEAFF. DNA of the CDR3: TGTGCCAGCAGCCTGGGCGACAGGAACACTGAAGCTTTCTTT.

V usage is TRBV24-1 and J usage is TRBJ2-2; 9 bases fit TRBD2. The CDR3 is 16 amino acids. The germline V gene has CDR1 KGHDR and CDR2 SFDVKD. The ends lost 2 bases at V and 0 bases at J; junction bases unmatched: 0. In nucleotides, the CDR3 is TGTGCCACCAGTGATTCTAGCGGGGCGAACACCGGGGAGCTGTTTTTT. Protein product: CATSDSSGANTGELFF.

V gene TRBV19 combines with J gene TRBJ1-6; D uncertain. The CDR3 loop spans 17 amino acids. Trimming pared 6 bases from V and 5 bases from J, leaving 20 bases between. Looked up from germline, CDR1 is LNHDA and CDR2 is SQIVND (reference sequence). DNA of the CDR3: TGTGCCAGTAGCCGTTATTGGATTCGGGTCCATAATTCACCCCTCCACTTT. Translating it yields CASSRYWIRVHNSPLHF.

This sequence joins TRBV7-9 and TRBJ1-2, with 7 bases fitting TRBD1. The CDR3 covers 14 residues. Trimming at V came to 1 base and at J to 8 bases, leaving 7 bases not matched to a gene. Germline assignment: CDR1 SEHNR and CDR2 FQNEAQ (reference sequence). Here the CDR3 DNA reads TGTGCCAGCAGCTTAGAATCCGGGACAGCGGGCTACACCTTC. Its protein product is CASSLESGTAGYTF.

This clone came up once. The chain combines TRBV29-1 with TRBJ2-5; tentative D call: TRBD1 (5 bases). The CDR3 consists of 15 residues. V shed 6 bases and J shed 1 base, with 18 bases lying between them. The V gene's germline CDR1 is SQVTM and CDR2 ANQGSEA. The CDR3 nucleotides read TGCAGCGTCCCACGTCAGGGTTCATCCCAAGAGACCCAGTACTTC. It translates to CSVPRQGSSQETQYF.

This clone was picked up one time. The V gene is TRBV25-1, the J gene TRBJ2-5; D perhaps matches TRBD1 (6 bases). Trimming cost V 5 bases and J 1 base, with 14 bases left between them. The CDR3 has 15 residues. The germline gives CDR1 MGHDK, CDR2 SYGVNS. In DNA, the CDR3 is TGTGCCAGCAGTTACCAGACGACAGGCCAAGAGACCCAGTACTTC. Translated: CASSYQTTGQETQYF. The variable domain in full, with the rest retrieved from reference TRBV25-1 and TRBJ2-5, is EADIYQTPRYLVIGTGKKITLECSQTMGHDKMYWYQQDPGMELHLIHYSYGVNSTEKGDLSSESTVSRIRTEHFPLTLESARPSHTSQYLCASSYQTTGQETQYFGPGTRLLVL.

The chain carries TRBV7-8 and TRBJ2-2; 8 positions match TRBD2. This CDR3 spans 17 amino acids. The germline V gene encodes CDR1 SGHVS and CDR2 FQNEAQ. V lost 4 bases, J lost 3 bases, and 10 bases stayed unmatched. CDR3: CASSSPQRGWDTGELFF. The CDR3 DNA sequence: TGTGCCAGCAGCTCCCCCCAGCGGGGGTGGGACACCGGGGAGCTGTTTTTT.

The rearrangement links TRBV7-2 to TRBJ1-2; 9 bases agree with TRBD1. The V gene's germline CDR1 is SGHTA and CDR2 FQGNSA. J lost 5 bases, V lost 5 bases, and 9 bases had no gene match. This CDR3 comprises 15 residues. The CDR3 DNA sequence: TGTGCCAGCAGCCCACAGGACAGGGGATGGTATGGCTACACCTTC. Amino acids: CASSPQDRGWYGYTF.

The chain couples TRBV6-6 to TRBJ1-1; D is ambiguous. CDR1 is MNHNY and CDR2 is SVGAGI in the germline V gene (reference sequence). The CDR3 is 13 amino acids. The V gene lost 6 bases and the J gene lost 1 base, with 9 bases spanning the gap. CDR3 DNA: TGTGCCAGCAGACTTACAGAGAACACTGAAGCTTTCTTT. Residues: CASRLTENTEAFF.

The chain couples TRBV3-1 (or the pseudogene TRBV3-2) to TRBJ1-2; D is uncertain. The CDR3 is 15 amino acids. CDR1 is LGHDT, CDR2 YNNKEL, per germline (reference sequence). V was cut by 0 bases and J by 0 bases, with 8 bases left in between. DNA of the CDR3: TGTGCCAGCAGCCAAGATCCATACACTAACTATGGCTACACCTTC. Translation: CASSQDPYTNYGYTF.

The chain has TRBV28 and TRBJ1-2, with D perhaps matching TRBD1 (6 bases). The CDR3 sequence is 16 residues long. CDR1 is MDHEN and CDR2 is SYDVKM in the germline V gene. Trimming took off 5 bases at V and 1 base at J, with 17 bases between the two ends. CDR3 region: CASSVEHDRLNYGYTF. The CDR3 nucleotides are TGTGCCAGCAGTGTGGAGCACGACAGGCTTAACTATGGCTACACCTTC.

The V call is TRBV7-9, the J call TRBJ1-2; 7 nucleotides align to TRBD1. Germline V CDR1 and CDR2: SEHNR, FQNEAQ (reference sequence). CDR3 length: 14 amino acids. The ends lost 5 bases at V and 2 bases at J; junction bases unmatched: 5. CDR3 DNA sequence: TGTGCCAGCAGCCCGATGACAGGGAACTATGGCTACACCTTC. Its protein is CASSPMTGNYGYTF.

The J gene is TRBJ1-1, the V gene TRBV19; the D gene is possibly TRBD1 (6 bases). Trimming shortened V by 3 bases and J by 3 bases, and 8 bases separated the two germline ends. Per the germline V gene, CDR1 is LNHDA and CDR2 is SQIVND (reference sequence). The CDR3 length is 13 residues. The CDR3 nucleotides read TGTGCCAGTAGTATCTCAGGGGACACTGAAGCTTTCTTT. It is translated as CASSISGDTEAFF.

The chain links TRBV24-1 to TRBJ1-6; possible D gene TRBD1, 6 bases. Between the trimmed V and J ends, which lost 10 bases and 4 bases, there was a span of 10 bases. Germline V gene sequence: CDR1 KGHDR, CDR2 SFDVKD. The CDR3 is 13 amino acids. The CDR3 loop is CATSGQYNSPLHF. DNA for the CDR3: TGTGCCACTTCGGGACAATATAATTCACCCCTCCACTTT.

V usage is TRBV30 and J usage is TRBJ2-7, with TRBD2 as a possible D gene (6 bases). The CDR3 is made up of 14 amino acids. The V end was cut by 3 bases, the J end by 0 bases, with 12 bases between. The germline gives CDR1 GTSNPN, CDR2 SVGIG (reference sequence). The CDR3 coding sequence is TGTGCCTGGAGCCTCGGGGGAACCTCCTACGAGCAGTACTTC. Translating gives CAWSLGGTSYEQYF.

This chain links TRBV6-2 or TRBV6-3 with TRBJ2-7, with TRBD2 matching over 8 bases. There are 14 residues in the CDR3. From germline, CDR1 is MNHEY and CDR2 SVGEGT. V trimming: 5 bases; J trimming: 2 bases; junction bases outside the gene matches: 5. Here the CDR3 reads CASSTSGLTYEQYF. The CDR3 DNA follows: TGTGCCAGCAGTACTAGCGGACTAACCTACGAGCAGTACTTC.

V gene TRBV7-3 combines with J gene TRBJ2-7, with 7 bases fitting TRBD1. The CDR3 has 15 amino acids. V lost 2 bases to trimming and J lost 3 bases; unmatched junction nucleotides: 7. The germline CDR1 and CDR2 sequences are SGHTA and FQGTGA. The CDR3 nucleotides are TGTGCCAGCAGCTTATCCCCTGGGGACAGCTACGAGCAGTACTTC. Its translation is CASSLSPGDSYEQYF.

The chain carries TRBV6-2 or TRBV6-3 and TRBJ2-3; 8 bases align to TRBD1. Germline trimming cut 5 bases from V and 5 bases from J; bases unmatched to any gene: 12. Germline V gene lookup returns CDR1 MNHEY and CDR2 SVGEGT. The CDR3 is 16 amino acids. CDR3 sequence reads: CASSRNRAGGKDTQYF. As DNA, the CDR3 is TGTGCCAGCAGTCGAAATAGGGCAGGGGGCAAAGATACGCAGTATTTT.

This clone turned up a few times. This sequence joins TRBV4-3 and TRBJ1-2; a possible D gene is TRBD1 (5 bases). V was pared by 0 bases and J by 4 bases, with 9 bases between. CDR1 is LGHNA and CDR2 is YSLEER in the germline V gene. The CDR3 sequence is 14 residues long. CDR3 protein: CASSQDLQGYGYTF. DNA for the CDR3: TGCGCCAGCAGCCAAGATTTGCAGGGCTATGGCTACACCTTC.

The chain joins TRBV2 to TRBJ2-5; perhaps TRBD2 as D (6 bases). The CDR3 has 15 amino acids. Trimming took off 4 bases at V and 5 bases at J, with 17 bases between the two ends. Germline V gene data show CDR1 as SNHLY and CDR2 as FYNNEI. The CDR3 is CASSVGGRGAETQYF. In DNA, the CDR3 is TGTGCCAGCAGTGTCGGAGGGCGAGGAGCGGAGACCCAGTACTTC.